Reported below is one TCR beta chain. Its antigen is unknown. Germline CDR1 and CDR2: MDHEN and SYDVKM. The CDR3 extends over 13 amino acids. V was shortened by 1 base and J by 9 bases, with 10 bases between the two germline ends. This sample stems from a study of T cells after yellow fever vaccination. Study-level results: Reappearing after the booster were most of the clones from primary vaccination (less than 97% CD4, about 87% CD8).

In making TCR cDNA, 5'RACE template switching added a universal primer site and UMIs to it. Using its own MiXCR run on the 5' RACE reads, TCRdb lists one record per CDR3 protein. The sample shows around 330,000 distinct CDR3 sequences, around 4% of them seen only once. The origin of this receptor is a young man who received the YFV17D yellow fever vaccine. J is TRBJ1-5 and V is TRBV28; no clear D. Sequencing used PBMCs, obtained on the day of the yellow fever booster vaccination. CDR3 protein: CASSLFVVAPQHF. The DNA for the CDR3 is TGTGCCAGCAGTTTATTCGTGGTCGCGCCCCAGCATTTT.